The 9 T cell receptor beta chains reported below all come from one sample, sequenced in a study of T cells after posttransplantation cyclophosphamide. Busulfan-fludarabine conditioning, marrow transplant, and cyclophosphamide on days +3 and +4 were administered. Generated by immunoSEQ multiplex PCR, the TCRdb table keeps only in-frame clones and is missing some. This repertoire holds about 9,100 clones, and none appear only once. The starting material was PBMCs, obtained roughly 350 days after allogeneic stem cell transplant with posttransplant cyclophosphamide. The receptors come from a male patient aged 45-59 years who received an allogeneic stem cell transplant from a related donor and was CMV-positive. Among the T cells, some may be from the graft donor.

This clone was picked up many times. The chain recombines TRBV13 with TRBJ1-4, with TRBD1 matching over 10 bases. This CDR3 comprises 14 residues. Unmatched junction bases numbered 3, after V lost 5 bases and J lost 6 bases. CDR1 is PRHDT, CDR2 FYEKMQ, per germline (reference sequence). The CDR3 DNA sequence: TGTGCCAGCAGCCCCGGGACAGGGGATGAAAAACTGTTTTTT. It specifies CASSPGTGDEKLFF.

This clone ranks as hyperexpanded (1% or more). The chain links TRBV4-3 to TRBJ2-7; D uncertain. V gave up 1 base and J gave up 2 bases, with 15 bases separating them. CDR1 and CDR2 (germline): LGHNA, YSLEER. The CDR3 runs to 16 residues. CDR3 bases: TGCGCCAGCAGCCAAGGTACCGGGTACCAACCCTACGAGCAGTACTTC. Encoded protein: CASSQGTGYQPYEQYF.

This clone was counted ten times or more. This chain connects TRBV5-4 to TRBJ2-6, with D perhaps matching TRBD2 (6 bases). The V gene lost 4 bases and the J gene lost 4 bases, with 21 bases spanning the gap. Germline V gene data show CDR1 as SGHNT and CDR2 as YYREEE (reference sequence). The CDR3 has 18 amino acids. CDR3 DNA sequence: TGTGCCAGCAGCCACGCCAGTAATCGGGGGAGCGGGGCCAACGTCCTGACTTTC. It specifies CASSHASNRGSGANVLTF.

In this sample, this clone turned up many times. The chain combines TRBV12-5 with TRBJ2-1; 9 bases align to TRBD2. The trim removed 1 base at V and 0 bases at J, leaving 19 bases unmatched. Per germline, CDR1 LGHNT and CDR2 FRNRAP. This CDR3 region has 22 residues. The CDR3 DNA sequence: TGTGCTAGTGGTTTGGCCTCGAGGAGGGTAGCGGGAGTTATCAGCTCCTACAATGAGCAGTTCTTC. Translating it yields CASGLASRRVAGVISSYNEQFF.

This clone was counted many times. The chain joins TRBV6-6 to TRBJ2-1; TRBD1 matches 7 bases. CDR1 is MNHNY and CDR2 is SVGAGI in the germline V gene (reference sequence). The CDR3 is made up of 15 amino acids. The V and J ends lost 7 bases and 4 bases, in that order; junction bases with no gene match: 10. This CDR3 is CASNSDRAQYNEQFF. The DNA for the CDR3 is TGTGCCAGCAATAGTGACAGGGCACAATACAATGAGCAGTTCTTC.

This clone came up many times. The rearrangement joins TRBV29-1 to TRBJ1-4; TRBD1 aligns across 8 bases. The CDR3 loop spans 14 amino acids. J lost 7 bases, V lost 5 bases, and 9 bases had no gene match. Germline CDR1 and CDR2: SQVTM and ANQGSEA. CDR3 sequence (DNA): TGCAGCGTTAACCGGGGGACAGGAGGTGAAAAACTGTTTTTT. It is translated as CSVNRGTGGEKLFF. The full variable domain, its missing parts supplied by reference TRBV29-1 and TRBJ1-4, is SAVISQKPSRDICQRGTSLTIQCQVDSQVTMMFWYRQQPGQSLTLIATANQGSEATYESGFVIDKFPISRPNLTFSTLTVSNMSPEDSSIYLCSVNRGTGGEKLFFGSGTQLSVL.

This clone has a count of ten or more. The genes are TRBV30 and TRBJ2-5, with D maybe TRBD2 (6 bases). From germline, CDR1 is GTSNPN and CDR2 SVGIG (reference sequence). Trimming took 3 bases from V and 4 from J, leaving 9 bases between them. The CDR3 spans 12 residues. CDR3 coding DNA: TGTGCCTGGAGCGGGAGTCGAGAGACCCAGTACTTC. It is translated as CAWSGSRETQYF.

This clone was observed at least ten times. This chain links TRBV11-3 with TRBJ2-2, with D possibly being TRBD2 (6 bases). Trimming left V 5 bases short and J 7 bases short, with 14 bases between. From germline, CDR1 is SGHNT and CDR2 YENEEA. The CDR3 loop spans 14 amino acids. The CDR3 bases are TGTGCCAGCAGCCCTCGGGAGTACGGCGGGGAGCTGTTTTTT. Protein sequence: CASSPREYGGELFF. The whole variable domain, remainder taken from reference TRBV11-3 and TRBJ2-2, is EAGVVQSPRYKIIEKKQPVAFWCNPISGHNTLYWYLQNLGQGPELLIRYENEEAVDDSQLPKDRFSAERLKGVDSTLKIQPAELGDSAVYLCASSPREYGGELFFGEGSRLTVL.

This clone appeared many times. V and J are TRBV6-1 and TRBJ2-5, with D perhaps matching TRBD2 (6 bases). V shed 1 base and J shed 5 bases, with 11 bases lying between them. The CDR3 has 14 residues. The germline gives CDR1 MNHNS, CDR2 SASEGT. The CDR3 region is CASSEVGGRETQYF. The CDR3 nucleotides are TGTGCCAGCAGTGAAGTGGGGGGTAGGGAGACCCAGTACTTC.